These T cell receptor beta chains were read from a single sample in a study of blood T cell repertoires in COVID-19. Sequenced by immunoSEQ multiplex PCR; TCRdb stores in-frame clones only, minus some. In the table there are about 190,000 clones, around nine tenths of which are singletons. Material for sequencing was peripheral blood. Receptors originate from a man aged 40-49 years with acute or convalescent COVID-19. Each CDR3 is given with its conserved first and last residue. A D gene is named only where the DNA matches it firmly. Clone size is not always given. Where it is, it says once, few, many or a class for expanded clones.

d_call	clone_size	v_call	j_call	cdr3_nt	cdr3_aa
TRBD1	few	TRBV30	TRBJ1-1	TGTGCCCGAAGTACAGGGGGCACTGAAGCTTTCTTT	CARSTGGTEAFF
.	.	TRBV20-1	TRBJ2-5	TGCAGTGCTAACAGGGCGGAGACCCAGTACTTC	CSANRAETQYF
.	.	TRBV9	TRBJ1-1	TGTGCCAGCAGCCCACATCACAACACTGAAGCTTTCTTT	CASSPHHNTEAFF
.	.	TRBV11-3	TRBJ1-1	TGTGCCAGCAGCTTCAAGCGGAACACTGAAGCTTTCTTT	CASSFKRNTEAFF
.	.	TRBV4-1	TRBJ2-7	TGCGCCAGCAGCCAAGTACAGGGTGACTACGAGCAGTACTTC	CASSQVQGDYEQYF
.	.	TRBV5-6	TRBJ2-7	TGTGCCAGCAGCTCCCGAAGACTGCTAACCTACGAGCAGTACTTC	CASSSRRLLTYEQYF
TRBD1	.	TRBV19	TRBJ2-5	TGTGCCAGTAGTATAGATCCGGGACAGATACAAGAGACCCAGTACTTC	CASSIDPGQIQETQYF
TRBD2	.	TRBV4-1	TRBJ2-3	TGCGCCAGCAGCCAAGAGCAAGCGGGGGGAGCAGATACGCAGTATTTT	CASSQEQAGGADTQYF
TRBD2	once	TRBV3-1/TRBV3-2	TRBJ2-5	TGTGCCAGCAGCGGGAGGGGCGTAATGGCAGAGACCCAGTACTTC	CASSGRGVMAETQYF
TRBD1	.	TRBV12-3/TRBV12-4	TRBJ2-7	TGTGCCAGCAGAGGACAGGGAGGTAAGGAGCAGTACTTC	CASRGQGGKEQYF
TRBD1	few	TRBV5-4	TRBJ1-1	TGTGCCAGCAGCTTGGACAGGGGAAACACTGAAGCTTTCTTT	CASSLDRGNTEAFF
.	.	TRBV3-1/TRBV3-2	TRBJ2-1	TGTGCCAGCAGCCACCAAGACCGGGGGTTCTACAATGAGCAGTTCTTC	CASSHQDRGFYNEQFF
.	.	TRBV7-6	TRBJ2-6	TGTGCCAGCAGCTTAGGAGGGGGAGGGTACTCTGGGGCCAACGTCCTGACTTTC	CASSLGGGGYSGANVLTF
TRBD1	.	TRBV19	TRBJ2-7	TGTGCCACCCGGGACAGGTTGTTAGAGCAGTACTTC	CATRDRLLEQYF
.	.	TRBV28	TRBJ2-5	TGTGCCAGCAGACTGGACAGATTCCAAGAGACCCAGTACTTC	CASRLDRFQETQYF
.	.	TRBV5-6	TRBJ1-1	TGTGCCAGCAGCCGTAGCGGGGGGAACACTGAAGCTTTCTTT	CASSRSGGNTEAFF
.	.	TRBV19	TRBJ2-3	TGTGCCAGTAGTACCGTCACAGATACGCAGTATTTT	CASSTVTDTQYF